The 10 T cell receptor beta chains in this list originate from one sample, sequenced in a study of T cells in Graves' hyperthyroidism and ophthalmopathy. RNA transcripts gave rise to amplified TCR beta CDR3 regions. The HTBI primer set was used in a first-round RT-PCR of the TCR CDR3. TCRdb fed the multiplex PCR reads into MiXCR, producing one record per CDR3 protein. In the table there are a few hundred thousand distinct CDR3 sequences, 14% to 15% of which are singletons. The sample was blood. The receptor source for this set is a woman aged 25 to 39 with Graves' hyperthyroidism.

This clonotype has a count of ten or more. This sequence joins TRBV5-1 and TRBJ2-5; 8 nucleotides align to TRBD2. The CDR3 is 16 amino acids. V shed 0 bases, J shed 1 base, and the junction held 5 bases outside the gene matches. CDR1 and CDR2 (germline): SGHRS, YFSETQ. CDR3 sequence reads: CASSLVGSGVQETQYF. CDR3 DNA: TGCGCCAGCAGCTTGGTTGGTAGCGGGGTCCAAGAGACCCAGTACTTC.

The genes are TRBV4-1 and TRBJ2-3; 11 bases are a match to TRBD2. Germline CDR1 and CDR2: MGHRA and YSYEKL. The CDR3 has 18 amino acids. V was clipped by 0 bases and J by 4 bases; unmatched bases: 9. The CDR3 DNA reads as TGCGCCAGCAGCCAAGATGGTCTAGCGGGAGGCCCTGCAGATACGCAGTATTTT. It encodes CASSQDGLAGGPADTQYF.

A few counts support this clonotype. The chain recombines TRBV6-1 with TRBJ1-2; 7 bases align to TRBD1. The CDR3 runs 14 residues. Looked up from germline, CDR1 is MNHNS and CDR2 is SASEGT. After removal of 5 bases from V and 4 bases from J, the junction contained 7 bases not matched to a gene. The CDR3 coding sequence is TGTGCCAGCAGTCTGGGGGACAGAAGCTATGGCTACACCTTC. It is translated as CASSLGDRSYGYTF.

In its sample, this clonotype was seen many times. The chain links TRBV28 to TRBJ2-1, with 7 bases matching TRBD1. Germline CDR1 reads MDHEN; CDR2 reads SYDVKM. V trimming: 4 bases; J trimming: 4 bases; junction bases outside the gene matches: 1. The CDR3 sequence is 13 residues long. CDR3 nucleotides: TGTGCCAGCAGTTGGGGACAGTACAATGAGCAGTTCTTC. This gives the protein CASSWGQYNEQFF.

This clonotype was detected a few times. The chain combines TRBV7-9 with TRBJ2-1, with TRBD2 identical over 10 bases. Germline V gene lookup returns CDR1 SEHNR and CDR2 FQNEAQ (reference sequence). This CDR3 comprises 14 residues. The J segment lost 3 bases and the V segment lost 11 bases, leaving 7 bases of the junction unmatched. CDR3: CAGGLAASYNEQFF. The DNA of the CDR3 is TGTGCCGGTGGACTAGCGGCCAGCTACAATGAGCAGTTCTTC.

This clonotype was observed a few times. CDR3 loop: CASSSRGGVSGYTF. CDR3 coding DNA: TGTGCCAGCAGCTCCCGGGGGGGGGTGAGCGGCTACACCTTC. The V gene is TRBV7-2, the J gene TRBJ1-2; D might be TRBD1 (5 bases). The CDR3 consists of 14 residues. Deletions cut 4 bases from V and 8 bases from J, with 17 bases between. Germline V gene sequence: CDR1 SGHTA, CDR2 FQGNSA.

This clonotype has a handful of counts. The chain employs TRBV15 and TRBJ2-1; perhaps TRBD1 as D (5 bases). The CDR3 runs to 15 residues. The V and J ends lost 0 bases and 8 bases respectively, with 14 bases between them. CDR1 is LNHNV and CDR2 is YYDKDF in the germline V gene (reference sequence). DNA for the CDR3: TGTGCCACCAGCAGAGAAAGAGCAGGGTGGGATGAGCAGTTCTTC. Amino acid sequence: CATSRERAGWDEQFF.

This clonotype was seen repeatedly, ten times or more. The chain recombines TRBV28 with TRBJ2-7, with 14 bases aligning to TRBD2. The CDR3 spans 16 residues. V dropped 3 bases and J dropped 5; count of bases not matched to a gene: 6. Germline-derived CDR1 and CDR2 are MDHEN and SYDVKM. CDR3 residues: CASSFGGTSGGHEQYF. CDR3 nucleotide sequence: TGTGCCAGCAGTTTTGGAGGGACTAGCGGGGGACACGAGCAGTACTTC.

This clonotype occurred a few times. V gene TRBV6-5 combines with J gene TRBJ2-3; 13 bases agree with TRBD2. Germline values: CDR1 MNHEY, CDR2 SVGAGI. V lost 0 bases and J lost 4; bases outside the gene matches: 1. CDR3 length: 16 amino acids. CDR3 in DNA: TGTGCCAGCAGTTACTCGGGACTAGCGGGACCAGATACGCAGTATTTT. This codes for CASSYSGLAGPDTQYF.

This clonotype was recorded at least ten times. The gene calls are TRBV20-1 and TRBJ2-7; 14 bases line up with TRBD2. This CDR3 is built from 15 residues. Germline assignment: CDR1 DFQATT and CDR2 SNEGSKA (reference sequence). V shed 3 bases and J 5 bases; nucleotides not matched to a gene: 6. CDR3 protein: CSASGTSGSWNEQYF. DNA of the CDR3: TGCAGTGCTAGCGGGACTAGCGGGAGTTGGAACGAGCAGTACTTC.